This is a list of T cell receptor beta chains from one sample in a study of lung T cells in sarcoidosis with Löfgren's syndrome. TCRdb reanalysed the reads using MiXCR and keeps one entry per CDR3 protein. This table has thousands of distinct CDR3 sequences, 20% appearing once. Specimen: CD4+ T cells from bronchoalveolar lavage. These receptors were obtained from a human donor with sarcoidosis (Löfgren's syndrome or another form), or a control subject (not recorded which). Each CDR3 is given with its conserved first and last residue. D genes are given only for firm matches. Only part of the rows carry a size: once, few, many, or a class if the clone is expanded.

V gene,D gene,clone size,CDR3 protein
TRBV19,-,many,CASSITGAGSTDTQYF
TRBV28,-,many,CASSSPGPRPQHF
TRBV12-5,-,-,CAGGLFEAGANEKLFF
TRBV10-3,TRBD1,medium-sized,CAISERGSGQGDNEQFF
TRBV30,-,once,CAWSVWGGPTNTEALF
TRBV7-9,-,many,CASSSFASTDTQYF
TRBV27,TRBD1,-,CASSLGGQRLMGQFF
TRBV3-1,-,many,CASSQTSRTSSPLHF
TRBV27,-,medium-sized,CASSLSWRGQADTQYF
TRBV20-1,-,many,CSARIPGAGNTIYF
TRBV7-9,-,many,CASSPSSGHLNTEAFF
TRBV19,TRBD2,many,CASRERGAPTDTQYF
TRBV11-2,-,-,CASSLGGRPSATSTDTQYF
TRBV20-1,TRBD1,many,CRGTGDSYEQYF
TRBV28,TRBD1,many,CASGTVTYEQYF
TRBV4-3,TRBD1,many,CASSQAGGLGSPLHF
TRBV20-1,TRBD2,many,CSAILAAGPRDTQYF
TRBV6-1,-,many,CASSSSNEQFF
TRBV6-2/TRBV6-3,TRBD1,-,CASSLLDQGANSPLHF
TRBV7-2,TRBD1,many,CASSLGDSLYGYTF
TRBV7-9,-,many,CASSSTRVPIYNEQFF
TRBV28,TRBD1,many,CASSPTGWGYEQYF
TRBV5-4,TRBD2,many,CASSLEASGRSNEQFF
TRBV3-1,-,medium-sized,CASSYSGQLNYGYTF
TRBV7-6,-,-,CANGIRPPPGPERSNEQFF
TRBV28,-,many,CASHPLPQGTGNTIYF
TRBV20-1,-,many,CSAATWGAFYNEQFF
TRBV6-1,TRBD2,few,CASRRPGTSGYNEQFF
TRBV11-2,-,many,CASGKGLEQFF
TRBV28,-,medium-sized,CASSFWRDYGYTF
TRBV12-3/TRBV12-4,TRBD2,medium-sized,CASSRGAGAIEQYF
TRBV7-8,-,many,CASSLKWGSHNEQFF
TRBV12-3/TRBV12-4,TRBD2,many,CASSGTSVRGDTQYF
TRBV28,-,-,CASSPKRIGEKLFF
TRBV6-2/TRBV6-3,TRBD2,medium-sized,CASSYSSELAGGSVNTGELFF
TRBV28,TRBD2,-,CASSPGTIGDYEQYF
TRBV28,-,many,CASSLRGVKLFF
TRBV5-1,TRBD1,few,CASSLQGGESTGELFF
TRBV12-3/TRBV12-4,TRBD2,many,CASRTSGPYNEQFF
TRBV18,TRBD2,few,CASSPRKASGSYNEQFF
TRBV10-3,TRBD1,many,CAISSDRGDYGYTF
TRBV6-1,-,medium-sized,CASSSFLTGFTDTQYF
TRBV12-3/TRBV12-4,-,many,CASSLSTSHNSPLHF
TRBV5-4,-,-,CASSQDSPNTGELFF
TRBV19,TRBD1,many,CASSDRAGANVLTF
TRBV7-2,-,many,CASSLNGGSAGELFF
TRBV6-1,TRBD2,medium-sized,CASSSLGTSGGSTDTQYF
TRBV27,TRBD2,many,CASSLIASGEKKQYF
TRBV5-1,-,-,CTSRPVLGTDTQYF
TRBV12-3/TRBV12-4,-,medium-sized,CASSTGQSGYNSPLHF
TRBV6-6,-,many,CASSYGGGDTEAFF
TRBV5-1,-,-,CASSLDLSQGQPQHF
TRBV7-6,TRBD1,medium-sized,CASSSLQGAGYEQYF
TRBV20-1,-,-,CSARDLQGAPNAEALF
TRBV12-3/TRBV12-4,TRBD2,many,CASSRGVYEQFF
TRBV28,-,medium-sized,CASSRPGSGANVLTF
TRBV7-6,-,many,CASSPAATATGELFF